This entry is about one TCR beta chain. Germline loops: CDR1 MNHEY, CDR2 SMNVEV (reference sequence). V was cut by 3 bases and J by 8 bases, with 10 bases left in between. This CDR3 spans 13 amino acids. The data were obtained in a study of blood T cell repertoires in COVID-19. Some clones are missing from TCRdb's copy, which holds only in-frame ones; the method was immunoSEQ multiplex PCR. The repertoire holds roughly 140,000 clones, with more than 65% as singletons. The chain has TRBV27 and TRBJ1-4; the D is unclear. The sequenced sample consisted of peripheral blood. The TCR was taken from a human donor in a cohort sampled during active COVID-19. The CDR3 DNA follows: TGTGCCAGCAGTTTGGGTCTCAGGGAAAAACTGTTTTTT. Translation: CASSLGLREKLFF.